This TCR beta chain was sequenced during a study of blood T cells in healthy people across ages. The CDR3 spans 13 residues. Trimming removed 2 bases at V and 4 bases at J, with 7 bases between. Germline V gene sequence: CDR1 ENHRY, CDR2 SYGVKD. Sample-barcoded 5' priming and a J-beta primer mix drove a second PCR of about 6 to 12 cycles. TCRdb independently ran MiXCR on the 5' RACE reads; one entry per CDR3 protein. This sample carries 1.5 million to 1.8 million distinct CDR3 sequences, roughly 43% of them seen once, and the ten largest clones take over 3.5%. A remark on this clonotype: Its antigen is undetermined.

Study findings and constraints: Age brought a roughly linear fall in TCR beta diversity measured per million T cells.

J is TRBJ2-3 and V is TRBV10-3, with D perhaps matching TRBD1 or TRBD2 (6 bases each). Source material: blood. This clonotype was sampled from a woman aged 18-30 years in good health. The CDR3: CAISEGGPDTQYF. The DNA for the CDR3 is TGTGCCATCAGTGAGGGGGGGCCAGATACGCAGTATTTT.